The present TCR beta chain was sequenced within a study of blood T cell repertoires in COVID-19. Background on the study: From T cells, B-cell-depleted T cells, or PBMCs came the material, which was cDNA or gDNA.

As processed by the authors: Estimation of nucleated cell counts relied on the amplification of reference gene primers. Sequencing was performed with immunoSEQ multiplex PCR; in TCRdb, only in-frame clones are kept and a portion is missing. For V, J and clone size, that table is used; D and trimming come from the DNA. This table holds 45,000 to 65,000 clones, 75% to 85% found once. This CDR3 is built from 14 residues. V was shortened by 2 bases and J by 4 bases, with 9 bases between the two germline ends. CDR1 PRHDT and CDR2 FYEKMQ come from the germline V gene (reference sequence). Sample: peripheral blood. This TCR was sampled from a man between 40 and 49 years old with acute or convalescent COVID-19. The chain carries TRBV13 and TRBJ1-3; possibly TRBD1 for D (6 bases). The CDR3 loop reads CASSLSGDGNTIYF. In DNA, the CDR3 is TGTGCCAGCAGCTTATCAGGGGACGGAAACACCATATATTTT.